This entry features one T cell receptor (beta chain) sequence. Original methodology: ImmunoSEQ sequences covered only the junction and lacked quality scores; filtering therefore differed. Assay: immunoSEQ multiplex PCR; the TCRdb copy retains only in-frame clones and omits some. Clone size and V and J calls were adopted from that table, with D and trimming inferred from the DNA. Among about 2,500,000 clones listed, 90% to 95% were seen once. These data are taken from a study of shared clonotypes between healthy human individuals. The CDR3 has 15 residues. Germline CDR1 is LNHDA and CDR2 is SQIVND (reference sequence). V shed 7 bases, J shed 1 base, and the junction held 5 bases outside the gene matches.

This receptor was taken from a man aged 18 to 29 in good health. V gene TRBV19 combines with J gene TRBJ1-5; 9 bases match TRBD1. The material sequenced was naive CD4+ T cells sorted from blood. Subset indicated: CD45RA+ positively selected. The CDR3 reads CASTDRGISNQPQHF. DNA for the CDR3: TGTGCCAGTACGGACAGGGGCATAAGCAATCAGCCCCAGCATTTT.